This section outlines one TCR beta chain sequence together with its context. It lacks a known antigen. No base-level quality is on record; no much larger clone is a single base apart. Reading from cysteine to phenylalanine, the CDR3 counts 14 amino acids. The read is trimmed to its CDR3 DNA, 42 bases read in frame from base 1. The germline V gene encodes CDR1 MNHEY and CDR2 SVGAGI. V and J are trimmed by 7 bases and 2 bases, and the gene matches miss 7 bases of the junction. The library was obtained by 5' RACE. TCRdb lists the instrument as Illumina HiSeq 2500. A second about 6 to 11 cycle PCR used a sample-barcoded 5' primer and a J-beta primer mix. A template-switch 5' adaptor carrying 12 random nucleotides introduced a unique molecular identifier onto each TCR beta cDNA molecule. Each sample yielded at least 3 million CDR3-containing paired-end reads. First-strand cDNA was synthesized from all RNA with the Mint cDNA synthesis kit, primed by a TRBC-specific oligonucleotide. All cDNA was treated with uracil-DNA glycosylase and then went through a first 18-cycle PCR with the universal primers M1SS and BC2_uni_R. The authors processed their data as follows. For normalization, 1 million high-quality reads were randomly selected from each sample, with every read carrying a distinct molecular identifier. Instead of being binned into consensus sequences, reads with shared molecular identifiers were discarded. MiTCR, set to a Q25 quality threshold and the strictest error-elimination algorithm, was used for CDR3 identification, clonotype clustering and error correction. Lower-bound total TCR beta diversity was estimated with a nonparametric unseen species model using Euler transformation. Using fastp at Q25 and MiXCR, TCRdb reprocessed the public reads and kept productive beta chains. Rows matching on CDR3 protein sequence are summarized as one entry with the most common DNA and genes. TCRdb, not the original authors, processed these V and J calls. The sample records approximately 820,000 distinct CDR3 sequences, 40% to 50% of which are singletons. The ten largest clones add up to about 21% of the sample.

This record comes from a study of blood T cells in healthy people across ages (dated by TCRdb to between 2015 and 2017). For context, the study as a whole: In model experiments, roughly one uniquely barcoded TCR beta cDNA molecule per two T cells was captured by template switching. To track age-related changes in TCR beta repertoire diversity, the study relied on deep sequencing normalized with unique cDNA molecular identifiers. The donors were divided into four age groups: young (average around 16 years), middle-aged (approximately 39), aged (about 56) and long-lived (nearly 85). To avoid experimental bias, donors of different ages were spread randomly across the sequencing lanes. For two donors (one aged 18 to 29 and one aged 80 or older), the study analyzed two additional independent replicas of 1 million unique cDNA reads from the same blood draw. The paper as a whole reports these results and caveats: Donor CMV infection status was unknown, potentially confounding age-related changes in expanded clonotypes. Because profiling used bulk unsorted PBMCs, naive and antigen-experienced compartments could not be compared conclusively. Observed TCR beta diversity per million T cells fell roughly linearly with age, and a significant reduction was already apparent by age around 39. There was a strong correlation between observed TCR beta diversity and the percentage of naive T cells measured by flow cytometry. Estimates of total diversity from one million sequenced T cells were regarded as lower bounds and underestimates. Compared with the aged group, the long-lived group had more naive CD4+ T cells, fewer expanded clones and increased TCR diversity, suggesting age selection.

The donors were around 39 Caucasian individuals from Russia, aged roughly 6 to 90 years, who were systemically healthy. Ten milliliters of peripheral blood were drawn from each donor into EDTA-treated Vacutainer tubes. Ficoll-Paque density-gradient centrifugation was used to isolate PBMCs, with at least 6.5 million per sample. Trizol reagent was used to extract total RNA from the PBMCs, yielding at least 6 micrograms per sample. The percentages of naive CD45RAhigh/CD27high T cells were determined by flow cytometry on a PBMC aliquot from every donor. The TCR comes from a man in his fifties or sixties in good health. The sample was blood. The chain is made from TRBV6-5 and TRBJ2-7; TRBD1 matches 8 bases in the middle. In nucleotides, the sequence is TGTGCCAGCAATCCGACAGGGGTCCCCTACGAGCAGTACTTC. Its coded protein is CASNPTGVPYEQYF.